The T cell receptor (beta chain) described here comes from a study of blood T cell repertoires in COVID-19. Turning to the study itself: Samples of COVID-19 (acute and convalescent) were obtained from the United States, Italy and Spain. The analysed material was cDNA or gDNA that came from T cells, B-cell-depleted T cells, or PBMCs.

Per the study methods: Reference gene primer amplification gave estimated nucleated cell counts. Assay: immunoSEQ multiplex PCR; the TCRdb copy retains only in-frame clones and omits some. That table supplies the V and J calls and clone size; D and trimming were determined from the DNA. The table lists about 340,000 clones, around nine tenths of them singletons. The CDR3 loop spans 16 amino acids. The ends were cut back, 4 bases at V and 5 bases at J, with 21 bases in the middle. Germline CDR1 and CDR2: MNHEY and SVGAGI. The receptor was isolated from a woman younger than 30 who had recovered from COVID-19. What was sequenced was peripheral blood. This chain links TRBV6-5 with TRBJ2-7, with TRBD1 as a possible D gene (5 bases). CDR3 in DNA: TGTGCCAGCAGTTTCCAGACTCAGGGTTTCGGCCACGAGCAGTACGTC. This sequence encodes CASSFQTQGFGHEQYV.